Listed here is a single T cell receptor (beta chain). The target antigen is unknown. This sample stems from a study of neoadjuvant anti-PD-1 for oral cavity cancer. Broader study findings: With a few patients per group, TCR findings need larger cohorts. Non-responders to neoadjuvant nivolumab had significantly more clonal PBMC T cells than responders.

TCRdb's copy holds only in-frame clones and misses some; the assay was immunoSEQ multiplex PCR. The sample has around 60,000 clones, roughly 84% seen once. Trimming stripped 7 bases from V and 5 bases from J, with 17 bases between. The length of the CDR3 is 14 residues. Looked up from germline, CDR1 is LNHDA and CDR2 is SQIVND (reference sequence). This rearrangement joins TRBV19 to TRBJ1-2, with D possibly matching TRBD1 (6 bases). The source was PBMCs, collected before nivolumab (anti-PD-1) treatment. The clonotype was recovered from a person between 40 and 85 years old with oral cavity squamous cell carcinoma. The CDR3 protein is CASTTPGGGYGYTF. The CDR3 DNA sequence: TGTGCCAGTACCACCCCCGGGGGCGGGTATGGCTACACCTTC.